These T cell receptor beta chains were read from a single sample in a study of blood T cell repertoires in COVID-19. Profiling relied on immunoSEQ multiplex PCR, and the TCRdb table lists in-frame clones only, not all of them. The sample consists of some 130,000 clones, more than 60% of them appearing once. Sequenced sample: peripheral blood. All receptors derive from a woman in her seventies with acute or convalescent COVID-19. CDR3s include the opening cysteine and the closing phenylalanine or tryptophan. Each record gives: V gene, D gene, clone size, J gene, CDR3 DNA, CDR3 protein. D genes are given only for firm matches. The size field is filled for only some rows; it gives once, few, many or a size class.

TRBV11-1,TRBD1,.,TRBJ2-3,TGTGCCAGCAGCTCCCGGGAGGACAGGGGATGGGATACGCAGTATTTT,CASSSREDRGWDTQYF
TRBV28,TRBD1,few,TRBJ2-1,TGTGCCAGCAGCCGGGACAGGCCAAACAATGAGCAGTTCTTC,CASSRDRPNNEQFF
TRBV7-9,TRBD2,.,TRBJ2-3,TGTGCCAGCAGCTTAGTCCGGGCGGGGGGCTCAGATACGCAGTATTTT,CASSLVRAGGSDTQYF
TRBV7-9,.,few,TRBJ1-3,TGTGCCAGCAGCTTAGTCGTCGGAAACGAGGCGTTGAGGTACACCATATATTTT,CASSLVVGNEALRYTIYF
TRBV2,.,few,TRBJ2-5,TGTGCCAGCAGTGGACTGGCCCAAGAGACCCAGTACTTC,CASSGLAQETQYF
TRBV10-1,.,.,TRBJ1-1,TGCGCCAGCAGTGGACAGTCGAACACTGAAGCTTTCTTT,CASSGQSNTEAFF
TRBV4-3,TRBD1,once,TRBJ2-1,TGCGCCAGCAGCCAGGACAGGAGCTCCTACAATGAGCAGTTCTTC,CASSQDRSSYNEQFF
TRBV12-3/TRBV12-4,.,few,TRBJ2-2,TGTGCCAGCACGGTTGCCGGGGAGCTGTTTTTT,CASTVAGELFF
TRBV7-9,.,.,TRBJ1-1,TGTGCCTCCCTGGGGGAGGGTAAGGCGGACACTGAAGCTTTCTTT,CASLGEGKADTEAFF
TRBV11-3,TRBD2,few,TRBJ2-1,TGTGCCAGCAGCTCCCCGGGACTAGCGGGGGGCGAGCAGTTCTTC,CASSSPGLAGGEQFF
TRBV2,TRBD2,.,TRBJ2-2,TGTGCCAGCAGCCCGGGACTAGTTGGAGACACCGGGGAGCTGTTTTTT,CASSPGLVGDTGELFF
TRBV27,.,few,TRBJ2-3,TGTGCCAGCAGTATGACTAGGACCACAGATACGCAGTATTTT,CASSMTRTTDTQYF
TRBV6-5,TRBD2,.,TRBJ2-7,TGTGCCGGGGGGGGAGATGGCGGTGGGATCTACGAGCAGTACTTC,CAGGGDGGGIYEQYF
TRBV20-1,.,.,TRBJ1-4,TGCAGTGCTAGTGGCGCGACAGGCTCTAATGAAAAACTGTTTTTT,CSASGATGSNEKLFF
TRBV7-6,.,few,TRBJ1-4,TGTGCCAGCAGCCTACTCATCGGGGGGCGAGCAACTAATGAAAAACTGTTTTTT,CASSLLIGGRATNEKLFF
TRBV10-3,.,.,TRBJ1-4,TGTGCCATCAGTGAGTCGAGAGGTGGGCGGGATAATGAAAAACTGTTTTTT,CAISESRGGRDNEKLFF
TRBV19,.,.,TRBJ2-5,TGTGCCAGTAGTTCGGGGACACACCAAGAGACCCAGTACTTC,CASSSGTHQETQYF
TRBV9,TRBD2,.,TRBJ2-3,TGTGCCAGCAGCCAAAGGGGCAGCGGGGGGGCCTCAGGAGATACGCAGTATTTT,CASSQRGSGGASGDTQYF
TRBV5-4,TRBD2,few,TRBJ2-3,TGTGCCAGCAGCCCAAGACTAGCGGGAGAGGTAGATACGCAGTATTTT,CASSPRLAGEVDTQYF
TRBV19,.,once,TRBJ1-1,TGTGCCAGTAGTTCCCGGGGGAACACTGAAGCTTTCTTT,CASSSRGNTEAFF
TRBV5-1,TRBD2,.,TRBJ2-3,TGCGCCAGTACCGGGACTAGCGACACAGATACGCAGTATTTT,CASTGTSDTDTQYF
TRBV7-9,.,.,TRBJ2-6,TGTGCCAGCAGCTTAGGTGACTCTGGAGCCAACGTCCTGACTTTC,CASSLGDSGANVLTF
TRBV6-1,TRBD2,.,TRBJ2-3,TGTGCCAGCAGTGTACAGCGGGGGCCACGCACAGATACGCAGTATTTT,CASSVQRGPRTDTQYF
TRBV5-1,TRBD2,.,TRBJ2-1,TGCGCCAGCAGCCTAGCGGGAGTGGGTAGGAATGAGCAGTTCTTC,CASSLAGVGRNEQFF
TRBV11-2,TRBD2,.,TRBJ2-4,TGTGCCAGCAGCTCAGAGAGACTAGCGGTAGCCAAAAACATTCAGTACTTC,CASSSERLAVAKNIQYF
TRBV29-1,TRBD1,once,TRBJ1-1,TGCAGCGTTTTGGGCGTCAGGGGGATGGCTTTCTTT,CSVLGVRGMAFF
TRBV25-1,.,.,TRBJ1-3,TGTGCCAGCAGCCCCACAGGATCTTCTGGAAACACCATATATTTT,CASSPTGSSGNTIYF
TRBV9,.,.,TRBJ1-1,TGTGCCAGCAGCACAGGAGCCATGAACACTGAAGCTTTCTTT,CASSTGAMNTEAFF
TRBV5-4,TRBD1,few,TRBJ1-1,TGTGCCAGCAGCTTCACCGGACAGGGGGGGAAAGCTTTCTTT,CASSFTGQGGKAFF